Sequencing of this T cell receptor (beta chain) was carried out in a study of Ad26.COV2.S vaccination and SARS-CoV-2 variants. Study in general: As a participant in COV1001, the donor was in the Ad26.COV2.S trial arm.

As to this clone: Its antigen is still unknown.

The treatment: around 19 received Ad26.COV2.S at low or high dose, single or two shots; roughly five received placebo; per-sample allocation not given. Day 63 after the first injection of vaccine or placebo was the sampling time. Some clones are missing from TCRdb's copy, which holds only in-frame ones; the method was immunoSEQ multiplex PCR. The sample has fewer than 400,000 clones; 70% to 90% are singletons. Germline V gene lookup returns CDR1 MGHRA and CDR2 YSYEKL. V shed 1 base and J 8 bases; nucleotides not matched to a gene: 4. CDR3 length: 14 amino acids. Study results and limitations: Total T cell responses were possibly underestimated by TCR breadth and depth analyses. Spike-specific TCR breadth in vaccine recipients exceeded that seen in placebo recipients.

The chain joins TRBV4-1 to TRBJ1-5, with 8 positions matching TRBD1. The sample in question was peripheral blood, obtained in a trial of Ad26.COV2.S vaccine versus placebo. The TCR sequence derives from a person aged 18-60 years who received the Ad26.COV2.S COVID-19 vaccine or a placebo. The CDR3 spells CASSQGGQVEPQHF. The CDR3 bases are TGCGCCAGCAGCCAAGGGGGACAGGTTGAGCCCCAGCATTTT.